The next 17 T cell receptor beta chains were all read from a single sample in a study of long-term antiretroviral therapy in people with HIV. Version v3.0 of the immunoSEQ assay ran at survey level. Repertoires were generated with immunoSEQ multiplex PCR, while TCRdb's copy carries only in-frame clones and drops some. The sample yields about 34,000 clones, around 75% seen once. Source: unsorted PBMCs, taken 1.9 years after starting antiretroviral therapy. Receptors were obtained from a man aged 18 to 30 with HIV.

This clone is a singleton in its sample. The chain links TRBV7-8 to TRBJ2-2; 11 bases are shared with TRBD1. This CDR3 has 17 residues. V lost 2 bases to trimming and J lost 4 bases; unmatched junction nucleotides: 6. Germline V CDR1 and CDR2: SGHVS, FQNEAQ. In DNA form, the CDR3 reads TGTGCCAGCAGCTTATACCGGGGACAGGGGGTCACCGGGGAGCTGTTTTTT. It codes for CASSLYRGQGVTGELFF.

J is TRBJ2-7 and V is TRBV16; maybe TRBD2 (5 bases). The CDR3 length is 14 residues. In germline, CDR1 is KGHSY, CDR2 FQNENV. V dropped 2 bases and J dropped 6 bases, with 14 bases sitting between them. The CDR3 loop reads CASSQPLWAGEQYF. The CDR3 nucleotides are TGTGCCAGCAGCCAACCACTTTGGGCGGGCGAGCAGTACTTC.

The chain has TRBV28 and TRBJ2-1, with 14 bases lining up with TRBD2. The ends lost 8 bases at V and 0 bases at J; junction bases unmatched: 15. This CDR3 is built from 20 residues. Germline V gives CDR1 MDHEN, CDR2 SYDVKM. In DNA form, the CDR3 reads TGTGCCAGCCTTAATGCGGGGACTAGCGGGGGAAGGGGCTCCTACAATGAGCAGTTCTTC. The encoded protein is CASLNAGTSGGRGSYNEQFF.

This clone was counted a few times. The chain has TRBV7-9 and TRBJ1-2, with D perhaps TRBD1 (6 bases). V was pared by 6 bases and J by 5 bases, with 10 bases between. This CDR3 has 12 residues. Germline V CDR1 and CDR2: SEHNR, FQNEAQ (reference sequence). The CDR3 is CASSPTGYGYTF. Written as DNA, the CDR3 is TGTGCCAGCAGTCCGACAGGATATGGCTACACCTTC. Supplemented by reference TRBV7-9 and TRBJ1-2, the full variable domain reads DTGVSQNPRHKITKRGQNVTFRCDPISEHNRLYWYRQTLGQGPEFLTYFQNEAQLEKSRLLSDRFSAERPKGSFSTLEIQRTEQGDSAMYLCASSPTGYGYTFGSGTRLTVV.

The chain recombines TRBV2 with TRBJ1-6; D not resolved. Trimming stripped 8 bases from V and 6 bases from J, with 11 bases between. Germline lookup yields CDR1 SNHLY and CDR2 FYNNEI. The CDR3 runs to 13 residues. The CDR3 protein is CASVLGLNSPLHF. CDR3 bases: TGTGCCAGCGTCCTAGGGCTTAATTCACCCCTCCACTTT. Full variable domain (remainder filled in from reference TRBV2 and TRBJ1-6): EPEVTQTPSHQVTQMGQEVILRCVPISNHLYFYWYRQILGQKVEFLVSFYNNEISEKSEIFDDQFSVERPDGSNFTLKIRSTKLEDSAMYFCASVLGLNSPLHFGNGTRLTVT.

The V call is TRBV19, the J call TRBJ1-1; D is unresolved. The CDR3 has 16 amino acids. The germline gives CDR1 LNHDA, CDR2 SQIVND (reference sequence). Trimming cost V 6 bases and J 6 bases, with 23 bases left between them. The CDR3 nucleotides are TGTGCCAGTAGCGGTCGGCGTCAGGACCTTTGGGCTGAAGCTTTCTTT. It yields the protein CASSGRRQDLWAEAFF. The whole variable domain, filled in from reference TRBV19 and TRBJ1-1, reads DGGITQSPKYLFRKEGQNVTLSCEQNLNHDAMYWYRQDPGQGLRLIYYSQIVNDFQKGDIAEGYSVSREKKESFPLTVTSAQKNPTAFYLCASSGRRQDLWAEAFFGQGTRLTVV.

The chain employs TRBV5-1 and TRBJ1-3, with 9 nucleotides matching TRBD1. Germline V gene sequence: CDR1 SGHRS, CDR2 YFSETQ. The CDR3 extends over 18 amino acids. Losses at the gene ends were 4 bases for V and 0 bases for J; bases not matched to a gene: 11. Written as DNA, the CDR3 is TGCGCCAGCAGCCGTGGGGACAGGGTGGGAAGCTCTGGAAACACCATATATTTT. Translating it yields CASSRGDRVGSSGNTIYF.

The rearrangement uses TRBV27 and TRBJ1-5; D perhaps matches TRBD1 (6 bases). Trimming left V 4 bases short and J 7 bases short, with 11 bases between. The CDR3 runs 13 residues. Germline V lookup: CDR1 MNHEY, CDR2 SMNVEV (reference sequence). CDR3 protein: CASSYLGGQPQHF. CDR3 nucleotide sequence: TGTGCCAGCAGTTACCTAGGGGGACAGCCCCAGCATTTT.

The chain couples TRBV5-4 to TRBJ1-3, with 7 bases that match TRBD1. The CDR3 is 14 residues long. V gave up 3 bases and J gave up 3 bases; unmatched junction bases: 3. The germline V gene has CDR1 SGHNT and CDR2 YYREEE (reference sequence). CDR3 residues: CASSSRDSGNTIYF. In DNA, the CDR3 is TGTGCCAGCAGCTCGCGGGACAGTGGAAACACCATATATTTT.

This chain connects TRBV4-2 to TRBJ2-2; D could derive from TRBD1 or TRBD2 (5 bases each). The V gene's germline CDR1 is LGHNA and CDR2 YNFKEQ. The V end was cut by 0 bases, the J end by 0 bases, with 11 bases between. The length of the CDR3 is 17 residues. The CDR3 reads CASSQDRDGANTGELFF. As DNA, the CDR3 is TGTGCCAGCAGCCAAGACAGGGACGGGGCGAACACCGGGGAGCTGTTTTTT.

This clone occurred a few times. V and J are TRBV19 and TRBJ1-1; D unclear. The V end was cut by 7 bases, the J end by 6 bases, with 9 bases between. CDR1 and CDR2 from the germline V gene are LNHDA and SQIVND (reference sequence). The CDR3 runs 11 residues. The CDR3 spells CASIPSPEAFF. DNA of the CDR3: TGTGCCAGTATTCCTAGCCCTGAAGCTTTCTTT.

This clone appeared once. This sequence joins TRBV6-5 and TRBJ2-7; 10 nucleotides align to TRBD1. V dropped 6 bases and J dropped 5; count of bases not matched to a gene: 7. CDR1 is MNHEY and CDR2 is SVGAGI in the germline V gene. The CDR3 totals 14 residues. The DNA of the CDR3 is TGTGCCAGCAGCAAAGCCGGACAGGGGGACGAGCAGTACTTC. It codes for CASSKAGQGDEQYF.

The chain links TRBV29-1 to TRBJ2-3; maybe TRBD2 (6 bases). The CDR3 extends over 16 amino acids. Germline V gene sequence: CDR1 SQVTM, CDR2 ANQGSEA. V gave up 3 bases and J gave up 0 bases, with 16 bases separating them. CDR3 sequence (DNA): TGCAGCGTTGAGGATGCCGGAGGGCAAAGCACAGATACGCAGTATTTT. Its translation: CSVEDAGGQSTDTQYF.

The CDR3 is CASSQGSNNEQFF. The CDR3 coding sequence is TGTGCCAGCAGCCAGGGATCGAACAATGAGCAGTTCTTC. The V and J genes are TRBV14 and TRBJ2-1; the D is unclear. The germline CDR1 and CDR2 sequences are SGHDN and FVKESK. The V end lost 3 bases, the J end lost 5 bases, and 8 bases lay between the germline ends. The CDR3 has 13 residues.

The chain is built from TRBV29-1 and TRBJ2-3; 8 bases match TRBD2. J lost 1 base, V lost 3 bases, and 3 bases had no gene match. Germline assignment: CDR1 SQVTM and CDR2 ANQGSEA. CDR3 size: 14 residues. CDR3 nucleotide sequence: TGCAGCGTTGACTCGGGGGGGGGCACAGATACGCAGTATTTT. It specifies CSVDSGGGTDTQYF.

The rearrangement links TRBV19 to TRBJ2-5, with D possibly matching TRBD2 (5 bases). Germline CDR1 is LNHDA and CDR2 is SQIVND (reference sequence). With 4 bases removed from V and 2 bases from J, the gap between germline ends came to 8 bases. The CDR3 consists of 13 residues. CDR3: CASSTTRQETQYF. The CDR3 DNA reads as TGTGCCAGTAGTACAACTAGACAAGAGACCCAGTACTTC.

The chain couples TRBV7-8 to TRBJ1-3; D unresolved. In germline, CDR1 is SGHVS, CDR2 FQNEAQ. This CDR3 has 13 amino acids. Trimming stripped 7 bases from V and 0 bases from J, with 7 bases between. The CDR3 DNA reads TGTGCCAGCAACCAAGACTCTGGAAACACCATATATTTT. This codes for CASNQDSGNTIYF.